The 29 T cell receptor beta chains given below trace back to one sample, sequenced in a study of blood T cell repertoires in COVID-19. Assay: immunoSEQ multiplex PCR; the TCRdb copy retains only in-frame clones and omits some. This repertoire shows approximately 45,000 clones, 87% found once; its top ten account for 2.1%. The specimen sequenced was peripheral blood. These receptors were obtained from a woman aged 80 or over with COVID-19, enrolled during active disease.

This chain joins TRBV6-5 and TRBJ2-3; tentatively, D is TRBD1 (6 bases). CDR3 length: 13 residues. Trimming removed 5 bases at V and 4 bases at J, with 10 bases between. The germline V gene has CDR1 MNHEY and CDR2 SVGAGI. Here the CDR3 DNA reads TGTGCCAGCAGTCGAACAGGGCCAGATACGCAGTATTTT. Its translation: CASSRTGPDTQYF.

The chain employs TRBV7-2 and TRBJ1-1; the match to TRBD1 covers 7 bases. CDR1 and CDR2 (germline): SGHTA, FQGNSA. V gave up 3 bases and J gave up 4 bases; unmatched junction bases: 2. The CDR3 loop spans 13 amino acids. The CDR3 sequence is CASSLDRTTEAFF. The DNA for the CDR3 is TGTGCCAGCAGCTTGGACAGGACCACTGAAGCTTTCTTT.

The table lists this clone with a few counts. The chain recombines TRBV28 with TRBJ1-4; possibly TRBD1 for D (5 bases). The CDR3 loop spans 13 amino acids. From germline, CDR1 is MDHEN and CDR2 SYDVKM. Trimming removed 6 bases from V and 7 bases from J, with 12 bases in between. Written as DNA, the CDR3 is TGTGCCAGCAGAGGCGGGGCGGGTGAAAAACTGTTTTTT. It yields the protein CASRGGAGEKLFF.

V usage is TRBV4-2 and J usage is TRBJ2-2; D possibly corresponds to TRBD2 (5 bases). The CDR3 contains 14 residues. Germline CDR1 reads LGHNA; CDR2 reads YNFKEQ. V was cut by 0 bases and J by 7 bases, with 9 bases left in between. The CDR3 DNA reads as TGTGCCAGCAGCCAAGATTACGGGGACGGGGAGCTGTTTTTT. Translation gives CASSQDYGDGELFF.

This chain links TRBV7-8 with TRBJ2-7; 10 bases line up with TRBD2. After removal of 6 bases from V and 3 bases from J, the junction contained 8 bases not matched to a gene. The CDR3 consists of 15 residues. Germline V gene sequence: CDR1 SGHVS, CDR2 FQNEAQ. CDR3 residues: CASRGGTSDHYEQYF. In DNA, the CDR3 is TGTGCCAGCAGGGGAGGGACTAGCGACCACTACGAGCAGTACTTC.

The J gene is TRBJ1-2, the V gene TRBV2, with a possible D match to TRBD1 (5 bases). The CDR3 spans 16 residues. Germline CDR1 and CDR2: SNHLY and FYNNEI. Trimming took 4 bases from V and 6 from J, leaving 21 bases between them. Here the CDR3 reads CASSATKGRRMNGYTF. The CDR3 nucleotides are TGTGCCAGCAGTGCGACGAAGGGGCGGCGGATGAATGGCTACACCTTC.

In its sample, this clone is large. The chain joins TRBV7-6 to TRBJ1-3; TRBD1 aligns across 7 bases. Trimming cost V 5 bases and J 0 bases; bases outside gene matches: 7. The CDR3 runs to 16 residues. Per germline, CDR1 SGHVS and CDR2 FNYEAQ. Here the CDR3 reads CASSSPGQDSGNTIYF. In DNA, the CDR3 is TGTGCCAGCAGCAGCCCCGGACAGGACTCTGGAAACACCATATATTTT.

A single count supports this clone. The CDR3 nucleotides read TGTGCCACCAGTGACCGCAGGAGGGGGCTCTCGGACAATGAGCAGTTCTTC. Translating gives CATSDRRRGLSDNEQFF. The rearrangement joins TRBV24-1 to TRBJ2-1, with a weak D call TRBD1 (7 bases). The CDR3 length is 17 residues. Germline V CDR1 and CDR2: KGHDR, SFDVKD. V lost 4 bases and J lost 5, with 20 bases in between.

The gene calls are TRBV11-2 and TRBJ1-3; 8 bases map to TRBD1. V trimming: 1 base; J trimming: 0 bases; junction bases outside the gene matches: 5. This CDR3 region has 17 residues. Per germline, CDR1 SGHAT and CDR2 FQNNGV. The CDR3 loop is CASSLVGTGSSGNTIYF. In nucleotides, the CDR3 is TGTGCCAGCAGCTTAGTGGGGACAGGCTCCTCTGGAAACACCATATATTTT.

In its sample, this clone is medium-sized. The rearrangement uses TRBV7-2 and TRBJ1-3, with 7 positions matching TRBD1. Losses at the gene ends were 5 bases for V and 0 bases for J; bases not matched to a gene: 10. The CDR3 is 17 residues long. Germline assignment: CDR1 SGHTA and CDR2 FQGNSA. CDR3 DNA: TGTGCCAGCAGCGCTAAGGGGGCCGGCAGCTCTGGAAACACCATATATTTT. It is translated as CASSAKGAGSSGNTIYF.

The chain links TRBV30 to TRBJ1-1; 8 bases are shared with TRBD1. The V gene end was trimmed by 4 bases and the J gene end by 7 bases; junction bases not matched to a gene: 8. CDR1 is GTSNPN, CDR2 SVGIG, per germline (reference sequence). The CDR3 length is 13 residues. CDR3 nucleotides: TGTGCCTGGACAGGGGGCAGGGGGGATGAAGCTTTCTTT. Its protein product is CAWTGGRGDEAFF.

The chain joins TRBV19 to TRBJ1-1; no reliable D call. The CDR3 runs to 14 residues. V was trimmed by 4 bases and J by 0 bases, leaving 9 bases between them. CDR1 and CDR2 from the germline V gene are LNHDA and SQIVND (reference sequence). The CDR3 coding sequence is TGTGCCAGTAGTAGAGTTCCACTGAACACTGAAGCTTTCTTT. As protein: CASSRVPLNTEAFF.

The CDR3 bases are TGTGCCAGCAGCGTGAACCGGGACAGGGTTCGGGAGACCCAGTACTTC. Its translation: CASSVNRDRVRETQYF. The genes are TRBV7-9 and TRBJ2-5; TRBD1 matches at 9 bases. V shed 5 bases, J shed 5 bases, and the junction held 12 bases outside the gene matches. The CDR3 is 16 residues long. From germline, CDR1 is SEHNR and CDR2 FQNEAQ (reference sequence).

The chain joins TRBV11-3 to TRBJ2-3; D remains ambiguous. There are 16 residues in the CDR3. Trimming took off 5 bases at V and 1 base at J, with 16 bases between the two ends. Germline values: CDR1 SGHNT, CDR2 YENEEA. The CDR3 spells CASSRLGASGTDTQYF. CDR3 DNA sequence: TGTGCCAGCAGCCGATTAGGAGCGAGCGGCACAGATACGCAGTATTTT.

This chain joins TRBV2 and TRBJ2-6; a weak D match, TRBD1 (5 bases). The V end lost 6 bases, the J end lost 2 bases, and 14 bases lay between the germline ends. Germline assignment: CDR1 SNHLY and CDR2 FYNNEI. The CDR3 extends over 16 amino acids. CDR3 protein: CASSPFPGTGANVLTF. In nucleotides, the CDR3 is TGTGCCAGCAGCCCCTTTCCAGGGACTGGGGCCAACGTCCTGACTTTC.

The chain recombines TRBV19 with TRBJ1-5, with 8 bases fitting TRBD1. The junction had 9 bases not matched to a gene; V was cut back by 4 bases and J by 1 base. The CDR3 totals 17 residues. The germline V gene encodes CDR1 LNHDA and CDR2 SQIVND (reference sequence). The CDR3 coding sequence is TGTGCCAGTAGTACAACCGACAGGGGATGGAGCAATCAGCCCCAGCATTTT. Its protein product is CASSTTDRGWSNQPQHF.

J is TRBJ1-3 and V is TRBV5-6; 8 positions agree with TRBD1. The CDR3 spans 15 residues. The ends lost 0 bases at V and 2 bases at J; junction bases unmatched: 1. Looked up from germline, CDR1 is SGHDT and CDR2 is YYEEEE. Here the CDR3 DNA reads TGTGCCAGCAGCTTGGGACAGGGGACTGGAAACACCATATATTTT. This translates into CASSLGQGTGNTIYF.

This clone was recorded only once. The CDR3 bases are TGTGCCAGCAGTTTAGGTACGAGTGAAAAACTGTTTTTT. Encoded protein: CASSLGTSEKLFF. The chain joins TRBV28 to TRBJ1-4; D gene uncertain. V was shortened by 2 bases and J by 7 bases, with 8 bases between the two germline ends. The CDR3 has 13 residues. The V gene's germline CDR1 is MDHEN and CDR2 SYDVKM.

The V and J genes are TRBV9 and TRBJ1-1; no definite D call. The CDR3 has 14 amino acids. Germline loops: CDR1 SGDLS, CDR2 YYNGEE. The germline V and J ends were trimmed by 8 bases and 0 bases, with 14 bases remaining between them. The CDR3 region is CASGPAGLNTEAFF. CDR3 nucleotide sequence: TGTGCCAGTGGTCCCGCAGGATTGAACACTGAAGCTTTCTTT.

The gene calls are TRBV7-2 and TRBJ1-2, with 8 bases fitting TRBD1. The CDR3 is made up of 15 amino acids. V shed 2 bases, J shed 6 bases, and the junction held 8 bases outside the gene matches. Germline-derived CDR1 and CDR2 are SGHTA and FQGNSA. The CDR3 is CASSLRSGQGDGYTF. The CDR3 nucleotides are TGTGCCAGCAGCTTACGTAGTGGACAGGGAGATGGCTACACCTTC.

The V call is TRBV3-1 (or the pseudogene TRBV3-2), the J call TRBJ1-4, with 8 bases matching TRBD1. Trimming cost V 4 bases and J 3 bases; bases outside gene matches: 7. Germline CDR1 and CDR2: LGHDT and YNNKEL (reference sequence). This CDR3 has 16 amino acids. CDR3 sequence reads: CASSLDREGSNEKLFF. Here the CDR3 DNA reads TGTGCCAGCAGCCTGGACAGGGAGGGTTCTAATGAAAAACTGTTTTTT.

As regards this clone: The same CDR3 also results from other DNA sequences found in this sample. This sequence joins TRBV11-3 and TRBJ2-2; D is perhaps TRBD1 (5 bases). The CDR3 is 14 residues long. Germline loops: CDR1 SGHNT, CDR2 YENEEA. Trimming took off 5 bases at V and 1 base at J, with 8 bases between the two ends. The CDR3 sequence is CASSLRGNTGELFF. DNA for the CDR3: TGTGCCAGCAGCCTAAGGGGGAACACCGGGGAGCTGTTTTTT.

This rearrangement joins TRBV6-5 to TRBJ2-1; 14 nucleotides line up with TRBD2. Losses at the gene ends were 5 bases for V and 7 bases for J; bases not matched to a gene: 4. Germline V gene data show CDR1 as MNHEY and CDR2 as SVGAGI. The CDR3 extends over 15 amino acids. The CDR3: CASSLGLAGGNEQFF. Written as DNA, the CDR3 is TGTGCCAGCAGTCTTGGACTAGCGGGAGGAAATGAGCAGTTCTTC.

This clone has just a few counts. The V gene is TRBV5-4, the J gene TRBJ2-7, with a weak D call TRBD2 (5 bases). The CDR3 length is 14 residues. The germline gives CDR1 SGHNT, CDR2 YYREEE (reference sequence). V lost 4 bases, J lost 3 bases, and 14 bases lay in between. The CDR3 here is CASSTLLRDYEQYF. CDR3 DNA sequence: TGTGCCAGCAGCACACTCCTGAGGGACTACGAGCAGTACTTC.

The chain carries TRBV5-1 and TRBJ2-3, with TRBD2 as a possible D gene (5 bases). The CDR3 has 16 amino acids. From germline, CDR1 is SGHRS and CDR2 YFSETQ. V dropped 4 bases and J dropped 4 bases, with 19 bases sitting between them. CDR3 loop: CASSPQPPGGPDTQYF. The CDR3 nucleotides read TGCGCCAGCAGCCCACAGCCGCCCGGAGGTCCAGATACGCAGTATTTT.

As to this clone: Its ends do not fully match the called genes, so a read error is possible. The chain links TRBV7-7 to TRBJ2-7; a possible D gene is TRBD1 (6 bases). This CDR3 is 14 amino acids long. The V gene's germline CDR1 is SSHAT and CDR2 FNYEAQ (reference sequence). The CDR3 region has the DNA TGTGCTAGCAGCTCGTCAGGGACACCCTGGGAGCAGTACTTC. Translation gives CASSSSGTPWEQYF.

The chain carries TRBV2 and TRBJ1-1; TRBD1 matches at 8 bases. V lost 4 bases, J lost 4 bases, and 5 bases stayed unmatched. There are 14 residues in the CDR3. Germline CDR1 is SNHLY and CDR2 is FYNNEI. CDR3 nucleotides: TGTGCCAGCAGTGTCAGGGGGCTTGGCACTGAAGCTTTCTTT. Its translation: CASSVRGLGTEAFF.

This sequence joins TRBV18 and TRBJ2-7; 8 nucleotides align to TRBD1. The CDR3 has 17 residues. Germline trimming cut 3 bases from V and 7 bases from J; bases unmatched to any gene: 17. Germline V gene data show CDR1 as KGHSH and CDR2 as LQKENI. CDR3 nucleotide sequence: TGTGCCAGCTCACCCCATGGGCCGGCAGGGGGCGCATGGGAGCAGTACTTC. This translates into CASSPHGPAGGAWEQYF.

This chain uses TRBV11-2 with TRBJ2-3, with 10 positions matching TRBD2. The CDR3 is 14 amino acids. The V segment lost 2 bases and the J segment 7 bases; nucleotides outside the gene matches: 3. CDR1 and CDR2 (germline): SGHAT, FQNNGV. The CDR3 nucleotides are TGTGCCAGCAGCTTAAGGACTAGCGGATATACGCAGTATTTT. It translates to CASSLRTSGYTQYF. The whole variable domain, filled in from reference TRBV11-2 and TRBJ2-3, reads EAGVAQSPRYKIIEKRQSVAFWCNPISGHATLYWYQQILGQGPKLLIQFQNNGVVDDSQLPKDRFSAERLKGVDSTLKIQPAKLEDSAVYLCASSLRTSGYTQYFGPGTRLTVL.